The rows below give T cell receptor beta chains drawn from one sample of a study of blood T cell repertoires in COVID-19. TCRdb's table, derived via immunoSEQ multiplex PCR, lists solely in-frame clones and lacks some. The repertoire holds 200,000 to 250,000 clones, with less than 85% as singletons. Sequences were obtained from PBMCs or T cells enriched from blood (not recorded which). All receptors derive from a man in his 60s who had recovered from COVID-19. CDR3s include the opening cysteine and the closing phenylalanine or tryptophan. The order of the fields is CDR3 DNA, CDR3 protein, J gene, clone size, D gene, V gene. The D gene is left open where the match is weak. Clone size is shown for a subset of rows, as once, few, many or a class of expanded clone.

CDR3 DNA: TGTGCCTGGAGTGTACACCGGACAGTTAACACCGGGGAGCTGTTTTTT
CDR3 protein: CAWSVHRTVNTGELFF
J gene: TRBJ2-2
clone size: NA
D gene: NA
V gene: TRBV30

CDR3 DNA: TGTGCTAGTGGTTTGGATGCGGGGACCATGAACACCGGGGAGCTGTTTTTT
CDR3 protein: CASGLDAGTMNTGELFF
J gene: TRBJ2-2
clone size: few
D gene: NA
V gene: TRBV12-5

CDR3 DNA: TGTGCCAGCAGCTTAGGAATGACAAGAACTGAAAAACTGTTTTTT
CDR3 protein: CASSLGMTRTEKLFF
J gene: TRBJ1-4
clone size: NA
D gene: NA
V gene: TRBV7-8

CDR3 DNA: TGTGCCAGCAGCATGGACGGGGGGAAGCCCCAGCATTTT
CDR3 protein: CASSMDGGKPQHF
J gene: TRBJ1-5
clone size: NA
D gene: NA
V gene: TRBV7-2

CDR3 DNA: TGTGCCAGCAGCTTAGTTGGGGGCGCAAAGAACACTGAAGCTTTCTTT
CDR3 protein: CASSLVGGAKNTEAFF
J gene: TRBJ1-1
clone size: NA
D gene: NA
V gene: TRBV7-9

CDR3 DNA: TGTGCCAGCAGTGAAGACAGGGGAAGAGGAAACACCATATATTTT
CDR3 protein: CASSEDRGRGNTIYF
J gene: TRBJ1-3
clone size: NA
D gene: TRBD1
V gene: TRBV25-1

CDR3 DNA: TGTGCCAGCAGTTATGGTGACTACACTGAAGCTTTCTTT
CDR3 protein: CASSYGDYTEAFF
J gene: TRBJ1-1
clone size: NA
D gene: NA
V gene: TRBV6-2/TRBV6-3

CDR3 DNA: TGCGCCAGCAGCTTAGGACAGGGCAATAATTCACCCCTCCACTTT
CDR3 protein: CASSLGQGNNSPLHF
J gene: TRBJ1-6
clone size: NA
D gene: TRBD1
V gene: TRBV5-1

CDR3 DNA: TGCGCCAGCAGCCAAGTCACATCCCCTACCGGGGATGAAAAACTGTTTTTT
CDR3 protein: CASSQVTSPTGDEKLFF
J gene: TRBJ1-4
clone size: NA
D gene: NA
V gene: TRBV4-3

CDR3 DNA: TGTGCCAGCAGTTATAGCGGGGACACAGATACGCAGTATTTT
CDR3 protein: CASSYSGDTDTQYF
J gene: TRBJ2-3
clone size: NA
D gene: TRBD2
V gene: TRBV6-2/TRBV6-3

CDR3 DNA: TGTGCCAGCAGCCGGGACAGGACTACTGAAGCTTTCTTT
CDR3 protein: CASSRDRTTEAFF
J gene: TRBJ1-1
clone size: NA
D gene: TRBD1
V gene: TRBV6-5

CDR3 DNA: TGTGCCAGCAGTTTGGGAGGGGGGCTCACCTACGAGCAGTACTTC
CDR3 protein: CASSLGGGLTYEQYF
J gene: TRBJ2-7
clone size: NA
D gene: NA
V gene: TRBV28

CDR3 DNA: TGCGCCAGCAGCCAAGGCGGCATTCACTATGGCTACACCTTC
CDR3 protein: CASSQGGIHYGYTF
J gene: TRBJ1-2
clone size: NA
D gene: NA
V gene: TRBV4-3

CDR3 DNA: TGTGCCAGCAGTTCTACAGGGCTAGGGCCCCAGCATTTT
CDR3 protein: CASSSTGLGPQHF
J gene: TRBJ1-5
clone size: NA
D gene: NA
V gene: TRBV12-3/TRBV12-4

CDR3 DNA: TGTGCCAGTAGTACCATGGCACAGGGGGCCCACGAGCAGTACTTC
CDR3 protein: CASSTMAQGAHEQYF
J gene: TRBJ2-7
clone size: NA
D gene: TRBD1
V gene: TRBV19

CDR3 DNA: TGTGCCAGCAGACCAGGATCGGACACCATATATTTT
CDR3 protein: CASRPGSDTIYF
J gene: TRBJ1-3
clone size: few
D gene: NA
V gene: TRBV6-5

CDR3 DNA: TGTGCCAGTTCTGAGGCTGTCTCCTATAATTCACCCCTCCACTTT
CDR3 protein: CASSEAVSYNSPLHF
J gene: TRBJ1-6
clone size: NA
D gene: NA
V gene: TRBV27

CDR3 DNA: TGCGCCAGCAGCCAAGAAGCGTGGGACAGGGGTTACGAGCAGTACTTC
CDR3 protein: CASSQEAWDRGYEQYF
J gene: TRBJ2-7
clone size: once
D gene: TRBD1
V gene: TRBV4-1

CDR3 DNA: TGCGCCAGCAGCCACGGTTCACGGGGTGGCGAGCAGTACTTC
CDR3 protein: CASSHGSRGGEQYF
J gene: TRBJ2-7
clone size: NA
D gene: NA
V gene: TRBV4-3

CDR3 DNA: TGCGCCAGCAGCCAAGATTTCAGGGATCTTGGCGGGGAGCTGTTTTTT
CDR3 protein: CASSQDFRDLGGELFF
J gene: TRBJ2-2
clone size: NA
D gene: NA
V gene: TRBV4-1

CDR3 DNA: TGCGCCAGCACTGACAGGGATGTCACTGAAGCTTTCTTT
CDR3 protein: CASTDRDVTEAFF
J gene: TRBJ1-1
clone size: NA
D gene: TRBD1
V gene: TRBV10-2

CDR3 DNA: TGTGCCAGTAGTCCGGGGACAGGGAGGGAGGACACTGAAGCTTTCTTT
CDR3 protein: CASSPGTGREDTEAFF
J gene: TRBJ1-1
clone size: NA
D gene: TRBD1
V gene: TRBV19

CDR3 DNA: TGCAGTGCTAGTAAAGCGGGACTAGCGGACTCCTACAATGAGCAGTTCTTC
CDR3 protein: CSASKAGLADSYNEQFF
J gene: TRBJ2-1
clone size: NA
D gene: TRBD2
V gene: TRBV20-1

CDR3 DNA: TGTGCCAGCACCCCACACAGGAGGAACACTGAAGCTTTCTTT
CDR3 protein: CASTPHRRNTEAFF
J gene: TRBJ1-1
clone size: few
D gene: NA
V gene: TRBV11-2

CDR3 DNA: TGTGCCAGCTCAGCGGACAGGGGGCCCAGAGCTGAAGCTTTCTTT
CDR3 protein: CASSADRGPRAEAFF
J gene: TRBJ1-1
clone size: NA
D gene: TRBD1
V gene: TRBV18

CDR3 DNA: TGTGCCAGCAGCTTTGGAGGGATGGCTTTCTTT
CDR3 protein: CASSFGGMAFF
J gene: TRBJ1-1
clone size: NA
D gene: NA
V gene: TRBV11-2

CDR3 DNA: TGTGCCAGCAGCCAACGCCCCCGAATGACAGGGAACTCTGGAAACACCATATATTTT
CDR3 protein: CASSQRPRMTGNSGNTIYF
J gene: TRBJ1-3
clone size: few
D gene: TRBD1
V gene: TRBV3-1/TRBV3-2

CDR3 DNA: TGCAGTGCCAGTCAAACAGGGGATAATTCACCCCTCCACTTT
CDR3 protein: CSASQTGDNSPLHF
J gene: TRBJ1-6
clone size: NA
D gene: TRBD1
V gene: TRBV20-1

CDR3 DNA: TGTGCCAGCAGCTTATTTGCTATGGTCGCCTACGAGCAGTACTTC
CDR3 protein: CASSLFAMVAYEQYF
J gene: TRBJ2-7
clone size: NA
D gene: NA
V gene: TRBV11-2

CDR3 DNA: TGTGCCAGCGGGTCCAGGGCTGGAAACACCATATATTTT
CDR3 protein: CASGSRAGNTIYF
J gene: TRBJ1-3
clone size: NA
D gene: NA
V gene: TRBV2

CDR3 DNA: TGTGCCAGTAGTGGCCGGGGTAAAAATCAGCCCCAGCATTTT
CDR3 protein: CASSGRGKNQPQHF
J gene: TRBJ1-5
clone size: NA
D gene: NA
V gene: TRBV19

CDR3 DNA: TGTGCGTATAAACGGGGACTAATCCCTGAAGCTTTCTTT
CDR3 protein: CAYKRGLIPEAFF
J gene: TRBJ1-1
clone size: NA
D gene: NA
V gene: TRBV30

CDR3 DNA: TGTGCCAGCAGCTTAGCGTCAGACGAGCAGTACTTC
CDR3 protein: CASSLASDEQYF
J gene: TRBJ2-7
clone size: NA
D gene: NA
V gene: TRBV7-6

CDR3 DNA: TGTGCCAGCAGCCTAACGAACACTGAAGCTTTCTTT
CDR3 protein: CASSLTNTEAFF
J gene: TRBJ1-1
clone size: NA
D gene: NA
V gene: TRBV11-3

CDR3 DNA: TGTGCCAGCAGCCAATCGAGGGCCTACGAGCAGTACTTC
CDR3 protein: CASSQSRAYEQYF
J gene: TRBJ2-7
clone size: once
D gene: NA
V gene: TRBV7-9

CDR3 DNA: TGTGCCAGCAGCGCCGGGTTAAGGACAGGGGCCACAGATACGCAGTATTTT
CDR3 protein: CASSAGLRTGATDTQYF
J gene: TRBJ2-3
clone size: NA
D gene: TRBD1
V gene: TRBV11-3

CDR3 DNA: TGCGCCAGCAGCCCTGGGACTAGCGGGGGGGCGTCAGATACGCAGTATTTT
CDR3 protein: CASSPGTSGGASDTQYF
J gene: TRBJ2-3
clone size: NA
D gene: TRBD2
V gene: TRBV5-1

CDR3 DNA: TGTGCCAGCAGCTACCTGGGACTCGAAAACAATGAGCAGTTCTTC
CDR3 protein: CASSYLGLENNEQFF
J gene: TRBJ2-1
clone size: NA
D gene: NA
V gene: TRBV7-2

CDR3 DNA: TGTGCCAGCAGCCGGAAGGGGACTGGAAACACCATATATTTT
CDR3 protein: CASSRKGTGNTIYF
J gene: TRBJ1-3
clone size: NA
D gene: NA
V gene: TRBV5-8

CDR3 DNA: TGTGCCACCAGCAGAGATCGTCAGGGCACCTACGAGCAGTACTTC
CDR3 protein: CATSRDRQGTYEQYF
J gene: TRBJ2-7
clone size: NA
D gene: NA
V gene: TRBV15

CDR3 DNA: TGCAGCGTTGCCGGGACAGGGAGCACAGATACGCAGTATTTT
CDR3 protein: CSVAGTGSTDTQYF
J gene: TRBJ2-3
clone size: NA
D gene: TRBD1
V gene: TRBV29-1

CDR3 DNA: TGCGCCAGCAGGGTTGGGGTAGCGGGGACCGATGAGCAGTTCTTC
CDR3 protein: CASRVGVAGTDEQFF
J gene: TRBJ2-1
clone size: few
D gene: TRBD2
V gene: TRBV5-1

CDR3 DNA: TGTGCCAGCAGCGCCAGACTAGCGGGGATTCCGGCCGGGGAGCTGTTTTTT
CDR3 protein: CASSARLAGIPAGELFF
J gene: TRBJ2-2
clone size: once
D gene: TRBD2
V gene: TRBV7-2

CDR3 DNA: TGTGCTAGTGGTTTGGTACTCCAGGGTCTCACTGAAGCTTTCTTT
CDR3 protein: CASGLVLQGLTEAFF
J gene: TRBJ1-1
clone size: NA
D gene: NA
V gene: TRBV12-5

CDR3 DNA: TGTGCCAGCAGTTCGGACAGGGGAACCTACGAGCAGTACTTC
CDR3 protein: CASSSDRGTYEQYF
J gene: TRBJ2-7
clone size: once
D gene: TRBD1
V gene: TRBV6-6